This TCR beta chain was sequenced for a study of T cells in Graves' hyperthyroidism and ophthalmopathy. Points from the study as a whole: Blood also carried most thyroid clonotypes expanded above 0.001.

The CDR3 is 12 residues long. The V and J ends lost 6 bases and 9 bases respectively, with 14 bases between them. CDR1 is MNHNS and CDR2 is SASEGT in the germline V gene. This clonotype was found a few times. The target antigen is unknown. From RNA transcripts, TCR beta CDR3 regions were amplified. The HTBI primer set drove a first-round RT-PCR of the TCR CDR3. TCRdb reanalysed the multiplex PCR reads using MiXCR and keeps one entry per CDR3 protein. The table shows about 300,000 distinct CDR3 sequences, with roughly 19% occurring only once. The source of the PBMCs was 8 to 10 ml of fresh peripheral blood.

Sequenced material: blood. The sequence derives from a man over 45 with Graves' ophthalmopathy. V is TRBV6-1 and J is TRBJ1-1; D is unclear. This chain's CDR3 is CASSRGLEKAFF. The CDR3 region has the DNA TGTGCCAGCAGCCGAGGGCTGGAGAAAGCTTTCTTT.